This record looks at one T cell receptor beta chain sequence and its context. CDR3 length: 13 amino acids. V was shortened by 7 bases and J by 1 base, with 10 bases between the two germline ends. In germline, CDR1 is MDHEN, CDR2 SYDVKM. The data stem from a study of cytomegalovirus exposure and HLA in healthy donors. TCRdb keeps only in-frame clones here, not all; method: immunoSEQ multiplex PCR. Of some 61,000 clones listed, 95% to 98% are singletons. The chain is built from TRBV28 and TRBJ1-1, with D unclear. Input material: PBMCs. This receptor was identified in a woman in her late teens or twenties in good health and CMV-seropositive. DNA of the CDR3: TGTGCCAGCAATGTGTTACAGAACACTGAAGCTTTCTTT. Translating it yields CASNVLQNTEAFF.